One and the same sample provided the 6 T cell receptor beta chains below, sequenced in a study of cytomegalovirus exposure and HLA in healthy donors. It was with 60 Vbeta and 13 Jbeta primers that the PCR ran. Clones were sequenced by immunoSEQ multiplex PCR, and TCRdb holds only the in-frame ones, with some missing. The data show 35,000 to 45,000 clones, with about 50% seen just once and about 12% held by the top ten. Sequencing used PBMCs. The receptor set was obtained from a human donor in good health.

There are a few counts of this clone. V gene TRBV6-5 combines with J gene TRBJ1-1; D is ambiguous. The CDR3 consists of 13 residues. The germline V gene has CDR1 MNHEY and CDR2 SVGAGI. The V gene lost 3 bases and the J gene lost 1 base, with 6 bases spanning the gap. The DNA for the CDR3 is TGTGCCAGCAGTTATACAGAGAACACTGAAGCTTTCTTT. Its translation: CASSYTENTEAFF.

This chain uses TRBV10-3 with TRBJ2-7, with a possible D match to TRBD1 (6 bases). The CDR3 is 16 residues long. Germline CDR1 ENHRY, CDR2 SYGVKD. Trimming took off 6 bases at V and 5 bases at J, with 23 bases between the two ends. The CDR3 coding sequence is TGTGCCATCAGAGACAACAGGGTCTTGGGAGCTAACGAGCAGTACTTC. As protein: CAIRDNRVLGANEQYF.

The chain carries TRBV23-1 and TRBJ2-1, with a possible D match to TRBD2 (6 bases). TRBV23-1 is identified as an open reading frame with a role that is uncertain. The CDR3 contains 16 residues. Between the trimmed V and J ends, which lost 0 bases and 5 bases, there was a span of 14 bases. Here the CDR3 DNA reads TGCGCCAGCAGTCAATCGGGCGGGAAGACTAACAATGAGCAGTTCTTC. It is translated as CASSQSGGKTNNEQFF.

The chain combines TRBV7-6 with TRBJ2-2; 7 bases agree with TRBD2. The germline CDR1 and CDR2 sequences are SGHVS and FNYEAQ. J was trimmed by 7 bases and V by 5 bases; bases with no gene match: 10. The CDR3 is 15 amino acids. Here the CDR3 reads CASSPRGGIGGELFF. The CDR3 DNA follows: TGTGCCAGCAGCCCCCGGGGAGGGATAGGCGGGGAGCTGTTTTTT. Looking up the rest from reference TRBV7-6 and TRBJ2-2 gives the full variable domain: GAGVSQSPRYKVTKRGQDVALRCDPISGHVSLYWYRQALGQGPEFLTYFNYEAQQDKSGLPNDRFSAERPEGSISTLTIQRTEQRDSAMYRCASSPRGGIGGELFFGEGSRLTVL.

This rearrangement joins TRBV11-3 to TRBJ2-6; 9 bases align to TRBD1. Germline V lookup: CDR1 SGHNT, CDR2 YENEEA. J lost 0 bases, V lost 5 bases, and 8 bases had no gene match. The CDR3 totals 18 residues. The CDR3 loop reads CASSRGTGSLSGANVLTF. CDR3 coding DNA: TGTGCCAGCAGCCGCGGGACAGGGTCCCTCTCTGGGGCCAACGTCCTGACTTTC.

CDR3 loop: CASSRTGPSTDTQYF. The CDR3 bases are TGTGCCAGCAGCCGGACAGGCCCGAGCACAGATACGCAGTATTTT. This sequence joins TRBV7-9 and TRBJ2-3; 7 bases map to TRBD1. CDR3 size: 15 residues. Losses at the gene ends were 5 bases for V and 0 bases for J; bases not matched to a gene: 5. Germline V lookup: CDR1 SEHNR, CDR2 FQNEAQ (reference sequence).